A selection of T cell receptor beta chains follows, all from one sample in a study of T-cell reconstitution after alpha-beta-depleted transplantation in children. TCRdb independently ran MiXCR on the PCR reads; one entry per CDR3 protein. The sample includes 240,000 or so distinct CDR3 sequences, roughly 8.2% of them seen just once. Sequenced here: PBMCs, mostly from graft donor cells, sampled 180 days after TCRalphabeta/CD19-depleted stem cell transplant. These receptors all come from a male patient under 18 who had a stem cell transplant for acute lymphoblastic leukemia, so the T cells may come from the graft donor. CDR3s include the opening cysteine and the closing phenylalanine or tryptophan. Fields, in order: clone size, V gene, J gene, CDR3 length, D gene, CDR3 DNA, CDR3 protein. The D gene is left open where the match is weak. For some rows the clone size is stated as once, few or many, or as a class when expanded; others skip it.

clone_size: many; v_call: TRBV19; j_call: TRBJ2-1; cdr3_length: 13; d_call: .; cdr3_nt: TGTGCCAGTAGTAGGACAGTCAACAATGAGCAGTTCTTC; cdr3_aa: CASSRTVNNEQFF
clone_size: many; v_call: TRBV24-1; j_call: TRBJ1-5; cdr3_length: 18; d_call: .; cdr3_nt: TGTGCCACCAGTGATTTGCTCCTCGTGGACAGAACAGGGCAGCCCCAGCATTTT; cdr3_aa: CATSDLLLVDRTGQPQHF
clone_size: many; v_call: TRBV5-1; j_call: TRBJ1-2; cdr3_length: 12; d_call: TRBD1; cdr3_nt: TGCGCCAGCAGACGGGGACAGGACGGCTACACCTTC; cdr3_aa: CASRRGQDGYTF
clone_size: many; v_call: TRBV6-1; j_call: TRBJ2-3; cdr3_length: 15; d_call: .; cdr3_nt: TGTGCCAGCAGGGTTCGGACAGTTGGGAGAGATACGCAGTATTTT; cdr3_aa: CASRVRTVGRDTQYF
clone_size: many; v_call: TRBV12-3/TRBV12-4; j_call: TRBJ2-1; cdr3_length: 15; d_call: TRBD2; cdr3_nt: TGTGCCAGCAGTTTTCGTAGCGGGAGGGCCCATGAGCAGTTCTTC; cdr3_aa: CASSFRSGRAHEQFF
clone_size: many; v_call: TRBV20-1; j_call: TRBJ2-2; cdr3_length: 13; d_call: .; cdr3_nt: TGCAGTGCTAGCCGTGGATCCACCGGGGAGCTGTTTTTT; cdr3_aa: CSASRGSTGELFF
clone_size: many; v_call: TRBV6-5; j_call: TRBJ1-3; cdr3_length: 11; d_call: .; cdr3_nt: TGTGCCAGGCAGGGGGGAAACACCATATATTTT; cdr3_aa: CARQGGNTIYF
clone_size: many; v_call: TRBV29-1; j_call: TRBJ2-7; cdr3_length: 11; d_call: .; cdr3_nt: TGCAGCGTTCTGACCGCTTACGAGCAGTACTTC; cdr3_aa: CSVLTAYEQYF
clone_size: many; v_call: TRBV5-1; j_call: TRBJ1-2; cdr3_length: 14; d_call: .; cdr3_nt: TGCGCCAGCAGCGGGCCCGGTACACTTCTGAGCTACACCTTC; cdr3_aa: CASSGPGTLLSYTF
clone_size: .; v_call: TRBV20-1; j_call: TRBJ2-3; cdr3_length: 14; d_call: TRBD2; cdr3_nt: TGCAGTGCTAGACCTAGCGGGGTCACAGATACGCAGTATTTT; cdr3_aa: CSARPSGVTDTQYF
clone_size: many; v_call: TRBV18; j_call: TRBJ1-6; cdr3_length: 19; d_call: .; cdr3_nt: TGTGCCAGCTCACCATTATCGGTTGGGTCCGGGACGACTGATTCACCCCTCCACTTT; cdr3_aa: CASSPLSVGSGTTDSPLHF
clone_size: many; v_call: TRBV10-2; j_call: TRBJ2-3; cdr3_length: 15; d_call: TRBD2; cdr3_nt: TGCGCCAGCAGTGAGGGGGGACTAGCGGGGGGGACGCAGTATTTT; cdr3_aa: CASSEGGLAGGTQYF
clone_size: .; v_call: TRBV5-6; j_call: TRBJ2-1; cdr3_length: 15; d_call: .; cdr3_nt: TGTGCCAGCAGCAGCCCCTCTGTGGCCTACAATGAGCAGTTCTTC; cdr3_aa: CASSSPSVAYNEQFF
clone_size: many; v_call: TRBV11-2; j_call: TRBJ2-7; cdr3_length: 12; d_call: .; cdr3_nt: TGTGCCAGCAGCTTAGAGGGCTACGAGCAGTACTTC; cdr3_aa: CASSLEGYEQYF
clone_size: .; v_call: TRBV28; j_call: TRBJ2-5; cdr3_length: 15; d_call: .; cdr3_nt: TGTGCCAGCAGTTTCCCTCGGGCGGGGCAAGAGACCCAGTACTTC; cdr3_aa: CASSFPRAGQETQYF
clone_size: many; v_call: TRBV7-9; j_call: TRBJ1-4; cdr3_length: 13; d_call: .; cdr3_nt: TGTGCCAGCAGCATAAGTTACTCCATCGGACTGTTTTTT; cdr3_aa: CASSISYSIGLFF
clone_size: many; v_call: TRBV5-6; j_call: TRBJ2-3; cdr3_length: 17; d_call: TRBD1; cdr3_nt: TGTGCCAGCAGCAATCCCTTGGACAGGGGAGGCCCAGATACGCAGTATTTT; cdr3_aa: CASSNPLDRGGPDTQYF
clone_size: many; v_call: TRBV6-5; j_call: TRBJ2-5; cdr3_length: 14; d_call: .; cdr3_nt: TGTGCCAGCAGTTACTCCGGACAGAAAGAGACCCAGTACTTC; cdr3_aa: CASSYSGQKETQYF
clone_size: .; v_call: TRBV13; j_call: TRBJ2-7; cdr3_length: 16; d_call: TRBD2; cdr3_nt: TGTGCCAGCAGCTCGCGACTAGCGGGAGTTACCTACGAGCAGTACTTC; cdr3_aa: CASSSRLAGVTYEQYF
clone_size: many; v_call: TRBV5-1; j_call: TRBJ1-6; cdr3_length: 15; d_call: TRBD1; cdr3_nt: TGCGCCAGCAGCGGGGGACAGGGGGTAAATTCACCCCTCCACTTT; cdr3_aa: CASSGGQGVNSPLHF
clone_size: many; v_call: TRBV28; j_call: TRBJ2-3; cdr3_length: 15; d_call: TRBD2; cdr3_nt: TGTGCCAGCAGTTTACCCGGGAGGGCCGGAGATACGCAGTATTTT; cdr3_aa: CASSLPGRAGDTQYF
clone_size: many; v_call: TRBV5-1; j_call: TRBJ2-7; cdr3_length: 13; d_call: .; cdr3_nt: TGCGCCAGCAGCTCGGACCTATCCTACGAGCAGTACTTC; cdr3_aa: CASSSDLSYEQYF
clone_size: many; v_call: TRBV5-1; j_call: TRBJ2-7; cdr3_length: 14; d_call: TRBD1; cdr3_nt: TGCGCCAGCAGCCCAACATTACAGGGGCGGGAGCAGTACTTC; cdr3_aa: CASSPTLQGREQYF
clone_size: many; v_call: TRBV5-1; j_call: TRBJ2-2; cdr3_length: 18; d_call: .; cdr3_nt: TGCGCCAGCAGCCCGGGTGAGGGGTCGAGGGCTGGCACCGGGGAGCTGTTTTTT; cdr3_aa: CASSPGEGSRAGTGELFF
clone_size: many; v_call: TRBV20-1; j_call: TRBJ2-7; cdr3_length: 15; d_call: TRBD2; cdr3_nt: TGCAGTGCTAGAAGACCGGGACTAACAATCGTCGAGCAGTACTTC; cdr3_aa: CSARRPGLTIVEQYF
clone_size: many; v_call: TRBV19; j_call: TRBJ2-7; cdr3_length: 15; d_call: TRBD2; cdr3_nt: TGTGCCAGTAGTATCCATAGCGGGTCTACCTACGAGCAGTACTTC; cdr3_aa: CASSIHSGSTYEQYF
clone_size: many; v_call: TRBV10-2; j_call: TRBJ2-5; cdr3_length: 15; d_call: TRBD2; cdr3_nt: TGCGCCAGCAGCGTAGCGGGAGGTTTCCAAGAGACCCAGTACTTC; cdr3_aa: CASSVAGGFQETQYF
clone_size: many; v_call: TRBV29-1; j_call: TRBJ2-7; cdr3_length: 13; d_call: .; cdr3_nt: TGCAGCGTTGGTGGACAGCCTTCCTACGAGCAGTACTTC; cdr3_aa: CSVGGQPSYEQYF
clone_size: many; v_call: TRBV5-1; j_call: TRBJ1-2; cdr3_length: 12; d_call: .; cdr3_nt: TGCGCCAGCAGCTTAGGAGACACCCTTAAGACCTTC; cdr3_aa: CASSLGDTLKTF
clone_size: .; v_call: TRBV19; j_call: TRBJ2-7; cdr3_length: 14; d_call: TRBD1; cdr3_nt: TGTGCCAGTAGTATTCTGGGACAGGTCTACGAGCAGTACTTC; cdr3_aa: CASSILGQVYEQYF
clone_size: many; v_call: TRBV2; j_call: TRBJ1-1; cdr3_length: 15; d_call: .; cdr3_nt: TGTGCCAGCAGTGAATGGGAACAGCCGAACACTGAAGCTTTCTTT; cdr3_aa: CASSEWEQPNTEAFF
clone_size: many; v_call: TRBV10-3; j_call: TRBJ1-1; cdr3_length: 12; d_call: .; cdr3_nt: TGTGCCATCAGCTCCCAGGACACTGAAGCTTTCTTT; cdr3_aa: CAISSQDTEAFF
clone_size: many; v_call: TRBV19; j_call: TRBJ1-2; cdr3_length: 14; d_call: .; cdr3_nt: TGTGCCAGTAGTATGGGAACAGGCCGGTCTGGCTACACCTTC; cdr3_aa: CASSMGTGRSGYTF
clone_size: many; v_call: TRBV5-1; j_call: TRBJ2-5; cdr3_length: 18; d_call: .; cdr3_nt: TGCGCCAGCAGCCCGGGACGGTTTAGTAGAGGTGAGAGAGAGACCCAGTACTTC; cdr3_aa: CASSPGRFSRGERETQYF
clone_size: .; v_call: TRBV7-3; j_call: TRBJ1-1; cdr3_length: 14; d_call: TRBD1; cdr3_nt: TGTGCCAGCAGCGCCCAGGGGGGAACGACTGAAGCTTTCTTT; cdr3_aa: CASSAQGGTTEAFF
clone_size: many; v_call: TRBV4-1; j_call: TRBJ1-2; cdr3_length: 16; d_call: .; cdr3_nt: TGCGCCAGCAGGAACCCACCGGGGCTGACTAACTATGGCTACACCTTC; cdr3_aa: CASRNPPGLTNYGYTF
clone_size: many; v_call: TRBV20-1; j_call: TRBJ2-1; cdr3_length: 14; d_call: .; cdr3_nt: TGCAGTGCTAGTCCTGGCCTGGGTCTCAATGAGCAGTTCTTC; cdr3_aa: CSASPGLGLNEQFF
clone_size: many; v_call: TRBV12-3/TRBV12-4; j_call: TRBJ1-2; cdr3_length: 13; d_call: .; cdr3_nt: TGTGCCAGCAGTTTAGGGACCTTCTATGGCTACACCTTC; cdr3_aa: CASSLGTFYGYTF
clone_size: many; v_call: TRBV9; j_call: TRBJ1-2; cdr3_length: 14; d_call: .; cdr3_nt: TGTGCCAGCAGCGTAATATGCCTTGGCCTTGGCTACACCTTC; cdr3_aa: CASSVICLGLGYTF
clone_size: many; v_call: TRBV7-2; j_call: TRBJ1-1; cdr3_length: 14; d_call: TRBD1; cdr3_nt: TGTGCCAGCAGCTTAGAGGGACAGAGCACTGAAGCTTTCTTT; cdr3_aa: CASSLEGQSTEAFF
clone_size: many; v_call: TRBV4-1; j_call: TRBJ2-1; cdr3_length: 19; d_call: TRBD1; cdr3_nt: TGCGCCAGCAGCCATGGTCGTCGGGGAGGACAGGGAGACTACAATGAGCAGTTCTTC; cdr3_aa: CASSHGRRGGQGDYNEQFF
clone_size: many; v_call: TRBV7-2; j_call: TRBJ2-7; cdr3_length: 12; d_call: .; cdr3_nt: TGTGCCAGCAGCCTTCGACCCTACGAGCAGTACTTC; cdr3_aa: CASSLRPYEQYF
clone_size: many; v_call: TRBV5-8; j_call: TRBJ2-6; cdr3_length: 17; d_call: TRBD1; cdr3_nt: TGTGCCAGCAGTGGACAGGGTGCCCCCTCTGGGGCCAACGTCCTGACTTTC; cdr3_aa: CASSGQGAPSGANVLTF
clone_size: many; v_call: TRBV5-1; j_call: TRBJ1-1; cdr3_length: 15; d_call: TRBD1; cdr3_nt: TGCGCCAGCAGCTTGGAGGGAACAGGGGGCACTGAAGCTTTCTTT; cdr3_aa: CASSLEGTGGTEAFF
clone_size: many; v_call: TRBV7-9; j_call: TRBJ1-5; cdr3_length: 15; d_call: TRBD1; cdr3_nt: TGTGCCAGCAGCTTTGACAGGGATTTCAATCAGCCCCAGCATTTT; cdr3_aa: CASSFDRDFNQPQHF
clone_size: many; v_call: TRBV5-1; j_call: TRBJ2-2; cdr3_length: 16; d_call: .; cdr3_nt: TGCGCCAGCAGCCAATTAAGCCGACCGAACACCGGGGAGCTGTTTTTT; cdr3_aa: CASSQLSRPNTGELFF
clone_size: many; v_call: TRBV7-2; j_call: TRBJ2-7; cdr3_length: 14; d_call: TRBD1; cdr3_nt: TGTGCCAGCAGCGTGGACAGGAGCTCCTACGAGCAGTACTTC; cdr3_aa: CASSVDRSSYEQYF
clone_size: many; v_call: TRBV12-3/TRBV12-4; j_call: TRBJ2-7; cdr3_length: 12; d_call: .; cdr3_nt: TGTGCCAGCAGCACGCGGACACCCGAGCAGTACTTC; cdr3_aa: CASSTRTPEQYF
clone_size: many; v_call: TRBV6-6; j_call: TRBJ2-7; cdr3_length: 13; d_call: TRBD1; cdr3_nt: TGTGCCACCGAGGACAGGCCCTCCTACGAGCAGTACTTC; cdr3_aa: CATEDRPSYEQYF
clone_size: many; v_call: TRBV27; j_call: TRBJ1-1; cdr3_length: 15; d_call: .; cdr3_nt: TGTGCCAGCAGAACAGGGTCAGGTTGGAACACTGAAGCTTTCTTT; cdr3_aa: CASRTGSGWNTEAFF
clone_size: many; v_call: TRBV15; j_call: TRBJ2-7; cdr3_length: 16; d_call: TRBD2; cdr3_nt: TGTGCCACCAGCAGAGATCCGGGACTAGCGGGAGCCGAGCAGTACTTC; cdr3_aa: CATSRDPGLAGAEQYF